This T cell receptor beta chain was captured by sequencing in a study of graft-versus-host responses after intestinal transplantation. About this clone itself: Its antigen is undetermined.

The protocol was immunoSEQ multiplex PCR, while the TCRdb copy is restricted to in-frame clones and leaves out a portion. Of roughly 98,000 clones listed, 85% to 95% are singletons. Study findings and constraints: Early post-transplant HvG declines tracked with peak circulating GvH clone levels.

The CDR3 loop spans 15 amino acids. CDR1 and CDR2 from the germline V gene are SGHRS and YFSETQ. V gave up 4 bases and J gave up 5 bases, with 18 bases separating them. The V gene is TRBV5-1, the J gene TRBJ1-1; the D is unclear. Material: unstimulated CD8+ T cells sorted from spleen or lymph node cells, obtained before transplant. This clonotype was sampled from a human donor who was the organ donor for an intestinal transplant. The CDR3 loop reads CASSRWPPLKTEAFF. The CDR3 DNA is TGCGCCAGCAGCCGTTGGCCACCCCTTAAGACTGAAGCTTTCTTT.